The 6 T cell receptor beta chains presented below share a single source sample, sequenced in a study of T cell repertoires in cytomegalovirus infection. MiXCR, applied by TCRdb to the reads, yields one record per CDR3 protein. The table lists around 230,000 distinct CDR3 sequences, about 7% of them singletons, with about 6% in the top ten. The sequencing sample was made of PBMCs. The receptors were gathered from a human donor in good health (CMV status not recorded). Some clones in this sample may be carry-over from other donors' samples.

At least ten counts were recorded for this clonotype. The chain uses TRBV7-8 and TRBJ2-7; TRBD1 aligns across 8 bases. With 1 base clipped from V and 5 bases from J, the junction kept 1 base outside the gene matches. CDR1 is SGHVS and CDR2 is FQNEAQ in the germline V gene. The CDR3 spans 13 residues. The DNA of the CDR3 is TGTGCCAGCAGCTTAGACAGGGGGAACGAGCAGTACTTC. Its protein product is CASSLDRGNEQYF. Supplemented by reference TRBV7-8 and TRBJ2-7, the full variable domain reads GAGVSQSPRYKVAKRGQDVALRCDPISGHVSLFWYQQALGQGPEFLTYFQNEAQLDKSGLPSDRFFAERPEGSVSTLKIQRTQQEDSAVYLCASSLDRGNEQYFGPGTRLTVT.

This clonotype showed up many times. The chain uses TRBV5-1 and TRBJ1-1; 10 bases agree with TRBD1. J gave up 0 bases and V 3 bases, and 11 bases lay outside the gene matches. CDR3 length: 18 amino acids. CDR1 SGHRS and CDR2 YFSETQ come from the germline V gene. The CDR3 region has the DNA TGCGCCAGCAGCTGGACCGGGACAGGGGCAAGGGTGAACACTGAAGCTTTCTTT. Translating it yields CASSWTGTGARVNTEAFF.

The chain carries TRBV27 and TRBJ1-1; D possibly corresponds to TRBD1 (5 bases). This CDR3 is 14 amino acids long. Trimming pared 1 base from V and 5 bases from J, leaving 11 bases between. Germline-derived CDR1 and CDR2 are MNHEY and SMNVEV (reference sequence). The CDR3 DNA reads TGTGCCAGCAGTTTATTATTGGGGCAAACTGAAGCTTTCTTT. Its protein product is CASSLLLGQTEAFF.

Ten or more counts support this clonotype. J is TRBJ2-5 and V is TRBV7-2, with D possibly TRBD1 on 5 matching bases. The CDR3 extends over 16 amino acids. With 1 base removed from V and 5 bases from J, the gap between germline ends came to 17 bases. Per the germline V gene, CDR1 is SGHTA and CDR2 is FQGNSA. The CDR3 nucleotides read TGTGCCAGCAGCTTAGGCAATAGTATACCAGGGGAGACCCAGTACTTC. This gives the protein CASSLGNSIPGETQYF.

The chain links TRBV3-1 to TRBJ2-1; D is uncertain. Germline V CDR1 and CDR2: LGHDT, YNNKEL (reference sequence). CDR3 size: 15 residues. The V end lost 4 bases, the J end lost 3 bases, and 13 bases lay between the germline ends. CDR3 loop: CASSLSHGIYNEQFF. CDR3 DNA sequence: TGTGCCAGCAGCCTAAGCCATGGGATCTACAATGAGCAGTTCTTC.

This clonotype was seen ten or more times. The V call is TRBV7-2, the J call TRBJ2-3; D is undetermined. Deletions cut 1 base from V and 6 bases from J, with 8 bases between. Germline CDR1 reads SGHTA; CDR2 reads FQGNSA. The CDR3 extends over 13 amino acids. This chain's CDR3 is CASSLGWLDTQYF. The DNA of the CDR3 is TGTGCCAGCAGCTTAGGCTGGCTGGATACGCAGTATTTT.